This TCR beta chain was sequenced during a study of T cells after yellow fever vaccination. In the study overall: Fractions containing few cells were prepared with SMART-Seq v4 Ultra Low Input.

Study results and limitations: In FACS-sorted repertoires, abundant clonotypes from the bulk population could appear as contaminants.

This clonotype was recorded a few times. Antigen specificity is unknown. Each CDR3 protein is one row after TCRdb ran MiXCR on the 5' RACE reads. The table lists 95,000 to 150,000 distinct CDR3 sequences, about 15% of them singletons, with 43% in the top ten. V gave up 4 bases and J gave up 5 bases, with 15 bases separating them. The CDR3 runs to 15 residues. The germline V gene encodes CDR1 SGDLS and CDR2 YYNGEE. This TCR was recovered from a man between 18 and 29 years old who received the YFV17D yellow fever vaccine. The source was CD8+ T cells sorted from PBMCs, collected 5 days after the yellow fever booster vaccination. The chain carries TRBV9 and TRBJ2-2; no clear D. The CDR3 DNA sequence: TGTGCCAGCAGCTACCCCCCTAATCGGACCGGGGAGCTGTTTTTT. Protein product: CASSYPPNRTGELFF.